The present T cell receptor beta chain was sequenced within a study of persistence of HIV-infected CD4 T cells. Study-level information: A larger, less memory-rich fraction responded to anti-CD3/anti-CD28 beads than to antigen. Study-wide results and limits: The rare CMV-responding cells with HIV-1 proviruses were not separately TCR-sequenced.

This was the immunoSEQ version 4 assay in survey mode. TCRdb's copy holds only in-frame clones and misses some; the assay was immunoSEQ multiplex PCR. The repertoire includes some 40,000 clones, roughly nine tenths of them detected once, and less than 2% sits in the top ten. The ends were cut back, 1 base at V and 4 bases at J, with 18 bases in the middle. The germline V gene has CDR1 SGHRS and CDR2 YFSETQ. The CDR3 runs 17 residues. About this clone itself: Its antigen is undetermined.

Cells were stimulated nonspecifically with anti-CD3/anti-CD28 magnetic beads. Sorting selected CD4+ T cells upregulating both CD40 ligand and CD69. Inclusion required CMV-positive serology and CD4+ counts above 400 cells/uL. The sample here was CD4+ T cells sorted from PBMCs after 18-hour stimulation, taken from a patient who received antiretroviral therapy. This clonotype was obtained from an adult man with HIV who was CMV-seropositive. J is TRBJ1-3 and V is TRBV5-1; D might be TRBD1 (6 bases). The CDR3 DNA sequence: TGCGCCAGCAGCTTGCTTAGGGGGAACGTTTCAGGAAACACCATATATTTT. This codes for CASSLLRGNVSGNTIYF.